The 18 T cell receptor beta chains below come from one sample, sequenced in a study of STAT5B mutations in CD4+ large granular lymphocyte leukemia. Produced via immunoSEQ multiplex PCR; TCRdb's table is partial and in-frame only. Of about 30,000 clones listed, approximately 79% were seen once; the top ten hold around 1.9%. The sample was CD4+ T cells from blood buffy coats. The receptors come from a human donor in good health.

This clone has a handful of counts. The chain combines TRBV5-6 with TRBJ2-2; D unresolved. CDR1 SGHDT and CDR2 YYEEEE come from the germline V gene. CDR3 length: 17 residues. The V end was cut by 0 bases, the J end by 8 bases, with 20 bases between. The CDR3, as DNA: TGTGCCAGCAGCTTGGCCCCCTCCCGGGCCCACAAAGGGGAGCTGTTTTTT. This codes for CASSLAPSRAHKGELFF.

V gene TRBV7-8 combines with J gene TRBJ1-1; no firm D call. From germline, CDR1 is SGHVS and CDR2 FQNEAQ. Trimming stripped 3 bases from V and 1 base from J, with 3 bases between. The CDR3 is 12 amino acids. CDR3 amino acids: CASSLENTEAFF. In nucleotides, the CDR3 is TGTGCCAGCAGCTTGGAGAACACTGAAGCTTTCTTT.

The V gene is TRBV5-6, the J gene TRBJ1-1, with D possibly TRBD1 on 6 matching bases. The CDR3 has 15 residues. V dropped 4 bases and J dropped 0 bases, with 13 bases sitting between them. The germline V gene has CDR1 SGHDT and CDR2 YYEEEE. The CDR3 region is CASSRLTGLNTEAFF. The DNA for the CDR3 is TGTGCCAGCAGCCGCCTCACAGGGCTGAACACTGAAGCTTTCTTT. Full variable domain (rest looked up from reference TRBV5-6 and TRBJ1-1): DAGVTQSPTHLIKTRGQQVTLRCSPKSGHDTVSWYQQALGQGPQFIFQYYEEEERQRGNFPDRFSGHQFPNYSSELNVNALLLGDSALYLCASSRLTGLNTEAFFGQGTRLTVV.

This chain links TRBV6-1 with TRBJ1-6, with D possibly matching TRBD1 (5 bases). The germline gives CDR1 MNHNS, CDR2 SASEGT. The length of the CDR3 is 15 residues. The V end was cut by 2 bases, the J end by 7 bases, with 12 bases between. CDR3 nucleotides: TGTGCCAGCAGTGAATCTGGGGGAGAGAATTCACCCCTCCACTTT. Its protein product is CASSESGGENSPLHF.

The rearrangement uses TRBV7-9 and TRBJ1-2; D gene ambiguous. The germline gives CDR1 SEHNR, CDR2 FQNEAQ (reference sequence). The V end lost 0 bases, the J end lost 6 bases, and 8 bases lay between the germline ends. There are 13 residues in the CDR3. In DNA, the CDR3 is TGTGCCAGCAGCTTAGCGCGGTCCGATGGCTACACCTTC. Protein sequence: CASSLARSDGYTF.

V and J are TRBV7-2 and TRBJ2-1, with TRBD1 matching 12 bases. V gave up 4 bases and J gave up 8 bases; unmatched junction bases: 9. The germline V gene encodes CDR1 SGHTA and CDR2 FQGNSA. The CDR3 sequence is 16 residues long. This CDR3 is CASSSAGTGGMYEQFF. Here the CDR3 DNA reads TGTGCCAGCAGCTCCGCCGGGACAGGGGGCATGTATGAGCAGTTCTTC.

DNA of the CDR3: TGTGCCAGCAGTTTGACGGGGAATCAGCCCCAGCATTTT. Protein: CASSLTGNQPQHF. This rearrangement joins TRBV28 to TRBJ1-5; D remains ambiguous. Germline V gene data show CDR1 as MDHEN and CDR2 as SYDVKM. V was shortened by 3 bases and J by 4 bases, with 7 bases between the two germline ends. This CDR3 region has 13 residues.

This sequence joins TRBV19 and TRBJ1-1, with D unclear. V was pared by 4 bases and J by 2 bases, with 11 bases between. This CDR3 comprises 14 residues. From germline, CDR1 is LNHDA and CDR2 SQIVND (reference sequence). For the CDR3, the DNA is TGTGCCAGTAGTAACCGGCCGGCTAACACTGAAGCTTTCTTT. It translates to CASSNRPANTEAFF.

This clone was seen once. CDR3 protein: CVTGTANEKLFF. Written as DNA, the CDR3 is TGTGTGACCGGGACAGCGAATGAAAAACTGTTTTTT. The chain couples TRBV19 to TRBJ1-4; TRBD1 aligns across 7 bases. Germline CDR1 LNHDA, CDR2 SQIVND (reference sequence). The CDR3 is 12 residues long.

J is TRBJ2-2 and V is TRBV19, with 13 bases fitting TRBD2. From germline, CDR1 is LNHDA and CDR2 SQIVND (reference sequence). V lost 2 bases, J lost 5 bases, and 8 bases stayed unmatched. The length of the CDR3 is 18 residues. CDR3 sequence reads: CASSIKGLAGTLTGELFF. For the CDR3, the DNA is TGTGCCAGTAGTATAAAGGGACTAGCGGGGACGCTTACCGGGGAGCTGTTTTTT.

This chain connects TRBV6-6 to TRBJ1-3; 8 nucleotides line up with TRBD1. Germline CDR1 MNHNY, CDR2 SVGAGI (reference sequence). CDR3 length: 14 amino acids. V was clipped by 5 bases and J by 3 bases; unmatched bases: 3. The CDR3 DNA reads as TGTGCCAGCAGTCAGACAGGGGTTGGAAACACCATATATTTT. As protein: CASSQTGVGNTIYF.

There are a few counts of this clone. V gene TRBV2 combines with J gene TRBJ1-2; D remains unclear. With 8 bases removed from V and 4 bases from J, the gap between germline ends came to 8 bases. Per germline, CDR1 SNHLY and CDR2 FYNNEI. CDR3 length: 11 residues. CDR3 sequence: CASREVYGYTF. DNA for the CDR3: TGTGCCAGCCGCGAAGTCTATGGCTACACCTTC. The variable domain in full, with the rest retrieved from reference TRBV2 and TRBJ1-2, is EPEVTQTPSHQVTQMGQEVILRCVPISNHLYFYWYRQILGQKVEFLVSFYNNEISEKSEIFDDQFSVERPDGSNFTLKIRSTKLEDSAMYFCASREVYGYTFGSGTRLTVV.

Only a few counts were recorded for this clone. The gene calls are TRBV10-1 and TRBJ2-2; 8 bases are shared with TRBD1. The CDR3 has 13 residues. V shed 9 bases, J shed 3 bases, and the junction held 3 bases outside the gene matches. Germline lookup yields CDR1 WNHNN and CDR2 SYGVQD (reference sequence). CDR3 DNA: TGCGCCAGTACAGGGGGATACACCGGGGAGCTGTTTTTT. Its protein product is CASTGGYTGELFF.

This clone was seen only a few times. V and J are TRBV10-3 and TRBJ1-1, with D tentatively TRBD1 (5 bases). In germline, CDR1 is ENHRY, CDR2 SYGVKD. The CDR3 is 14 residues long. V was pared by 2 bases and J by 3 bases, with 10 bases between. CDR3 sequence: CAISERLGDTEAFF. CDR3 bases: TGTGCCATCAGTGAGCGTTTAGGGGACACTGAAGCTTTCTTT.

V gene TRBV19 combines with J gene TRBJ1-5, with 10 bases that match TRBD1. CDR3 length equals 15 residues. V lost 5 bases to trimming and J lost 7 bases; unmatched junction nucleotides: 8. Germline V gene data show CDR1 as LNHDA and CDR2 as SQIVND (reference sequence). The CDR3 here is CASSPLDRGRQPQHF. CDR3 bases: TGTGCCAGTAGTCCCCTCGACAGGGGGCGACAGCCCCAGCATTTT. Full variable domain (missing parts from reference TRBV19 and TRBJ1-5): DGGITQSPKYLFRKEGQNVTLSCEQNLNHDAMYWYRQDPGQGLRLIYYSQIVNDFQKGDIAEGYSVSREKKESFPLTVTSAQKNPTAFYLCASSPLDRGRQPQHFGDGTRLSIL.

This clone was seen only once. This chain uses TRBV21-1 with TRBJ2-7; the listed D gene, TRBD1, was not tested against the DNA. TRBV21-1 represents a pseudogene. The CDR3 sequence is 17 residues long. In DNA form, the CDR3 reads TGTGCCAGCAGCAAAGAGATCTACAGGTGGGGTCCCTACGAGCAGTACTTC. Its translation: CASSKEIYRWGPYEQYF.

The gene calls are TRBV6-1 and TRBJ2-3, with D possibly called TRBD1 or TRBD2 (5 bases each). V shed 7 bases and J shed 2 bases, with 16 bases lying between them. Germline V gene sequence: CDR1 MNHNS, CDR2 SASEGT. This CDR3 region has 15 residues. For the CDR3, the DNA is TGTGCCAGCACGTTCGGGGCCCGTCACACAGATACGCAGTATTTT. This gives the protein CASTFGARHTDTQYF.

The V call is TRBV5-1, the J call TRBJ2-7; the match to TRBD2 covers 11 bases. The trim removed 3 bases at V and 3 bases at J, leaving 2 bases unmatched. The CDR3 spans 14 residues. The germline V gene has CDR1 SGHRS and CDR2 YFSETQ. The CDR3 spells CASSSLAGGYEQYF. The CDR3 nucleotides are TGCGCCAGCAGCTCCCTAGCGGGAGGCTACGAGCAGTACTTC. Using reference TRBV5-1 and TRBJ2-7 for the parts outside the CDR3, the full variable domain is KAGVTQTPRYLIKTRGQQVTLSCSPISGHRSVSWYQQTPGQGLQFLFEYFSETQRNKGNFPGRFSGRQFSNSRSEMNVSTLELGDSALYLCASSSLAGGYEQYFGPGTRLTVT.